This entry lists 22 T cell receptor beta chains sequenced from one sample in a study of OX40 agonist ivuxolimab in advanced cancers. The library was obtained by the immunoSEQ multiplex PCR assay. Not all clones reach the TCRdb copy of this immuneACCESS table, which keeps in-frame sequences only. Checked studies attribute under half of the gap to unresolved V genes and leave the rest unexplained. In all, the sample holds 40,000 or so clones, and around 80% of those were seen once. Around 5.1% of the sample is in the top ten clones. The sequenced sample was CD4+ or CD8+ T cells sorted from blood, obtained in a trial of the OX40 agonist ivuxolimab. All receptors come from an adult with an advanced solid tumor such as melanoma, head and neck, liver or kidney cancer.

The chain recombines TRBV7-9 with TRBJ2-7; the D is unclear. V lost 5 bases to trimming and J lost 2 bases, with 10 bases between them. The germline CDR1 and CDR2 sequences are SEHNR and FQNEAQ (reference sequence). This CDR3 has 13 residues. This chain's CDR3 is CASSPRGPYEQYF. The CDR3 DNA follows: TGTGCCAGCAGCCCTAGAGGACCCTACGAGCAGTACTTC.

V gene TRBV28 combines with J gene TRBJ1-2, with D hard to call. Between the trimmed V and J ends, which lost 5 bases and 3 bases, there was a span of 10 bases. The CDR3 covers 13 residues. In germline, CDR1 is MDHEN, CDR2 SYDVKM. The CDR3 DNA reads TGTGCCAGCAGTCAACGGGCGTACTATGGCTACACCTTC. Protein product: CASSQRAYYGYTF.

V and J are TRBV30 and TRBJ2-4, with unresolved D. The germline V and J ends were trimmed by 2 bases and 3 bases, with 8 bases remaining between them. Germline CDR1 reads GTSNPN; CDR2 reads SVGIG (reference sequence). The CDR3 is 13 amino acids. This CDR3 is CAWSRVGKNIQYF. CDR3 sequence (DNA): TGTGCCTGGAGTAGGGTAGGCAAAAACATTCAGTACTTC.

The rearrangement joins TRBV5-6 to TRBJ2-3; 7 nucleotides agree with TRBD1. This CDR3 comprises 13 residues. Germline V CDR1 and CDR2: SGHDT, YYEEEE. J was trimmed by 6 bases and V by 4 bases; bases with no gene match: 5. The CDR3 spells CASSPTRGDTQYF. The CDR3 DNA reads TGTGCCAGCAGCCCCACCAGGGGGGATACGCAGTATTTT.

The rearrangement links TRBV19 to TRBJ2-1, with 12 positions matching TRBD2. Trimming took 5 bases from V and 0 from J; bases not matched to a gene: 8. CDR3 length: 18 residues. CDR1 and CDR2 from the germline V gene are LNHDA and SQIVND (reference sequence). The CDR3 DNA sequence: TGTGCCAGTAGTTGGAGCCCGGGACTAGCGGGCTCCTACAATGAGCAGTTCTTC. The encoded protein is CASSWSPGLAGSYNEQFF.

V gene TRBV11-3 combines with J gene TRBJ1-1, with TRBD1 matching 7 bases. The CDR3 is 17 residues long. With 3 bases clipped from V and 1 base from J, the junction kept 11 bases outside the gene matches. CDR1 is SGHNT and CDR2 is YENEEA in the germline V gene. The CDR3 region is CASSLPRRGQKNTEAFF. CDR3 DNA sequence: TGTGCCAGCAGCTTGCCAAGAAGGGGACAGAAGAACACTGAAGCTTTCTTT.

This clone came up once. This chain links TRBV2 with TRBJ2-2, with TRBD1 matching over 8 bases. The CDR3 spans 16 residues. V lost 6 bases to trimming and J lost 4 bases; unmatched junction nucleotides: 10. Germline V gene lookup returns CDR1 SNHLY and CDR2 FYNNEI. The chain's CDR3 is CASRRRAGGGTGELFF. The DNA of the CDR3 is TGTGCCAGCAGAAGAAGGGCAGGGGGCGGCACCGGGGAGCTGTTTTTT.

The chain has TRBV27 and TRBJ2-1; 11 bases are shared with TRBD1. J gave up 4 bases and V 6 bases, and 14 bases lay outside the gene matches. The CDR3 has 18 amino acids. The germline gives CDR1 MNHEY, CDR2 SMNVEV (reference sequence). This CDR3 reads CASRPSGTGGPTYNEQFF. CDR3 in DNA: TGTGCCAGCAGACCATCCGGGACAGGGGGTCCTACGTACAATGAGCAGTTCTTC.

In this sample, this clone turned up a few times. The gene calls are TRBV4-3 and TRBJ2-1; 11 bases map to TRBD2. CDR3 size: 14 residues. With 0 bases clipped from V and 14 bases from J, the junction kept 6 bases outside the gene matches. Germline loops: CDR1 LGHNA, CDR2 YSLEER. The CDR3 spells CASSQDQTSGTKFF. CDR3 nucleotides: TGCGCCAGCAGCCAAGATCAGACTAGCGGGACTAAGTTCTTC.

The chain's CDR3 is CASSTLGLVGSGNTIYF. The CDR3, as DNA: TGTGCCAGCTCAACGTTAGGGCTGGTTGGCTCTGGAAACACCATATATTTT. The rearrangement joins TRBV18 to TRBJ1-3, with D uncertain. From germline, CDR1 is KGHSH and CDR2 LQKENI. V lost 5 bases to trimming and J lost 0 bases, with 17 bases between them. There are 17 residues in the CDR3. The whole variable domain, remainder taken from reference TRBV18 and TRBJ1-3, is NAGVMQNPRHLVRRRGQEARLRCSPMKGHSHVYWYRQLPEEGLKFMVYLQKENIIDESGMPKERFSAEFPKEGPSILRIQQVVRGDSAAYFCASSTLGLVGSGNTIYFGEGSWLTVV.

V usage is TRBV21-1 and J usage is TRBJ2-4; the table's D call, TRBD1, has no DNA check behind it. TRBV21-1 is a documented pseudogene. There are 19 residues in the CDR3. For the CDR3, the DNA is TGTGCCAGCAGCAATCATCCGCCGGGACACCTTCTAGCCAAAAACATTCAGTACTTC. Its translation: CASSNHPPGHLLAKNIQYF.

The genes are TRBV23-1 and TRBJ2-7, with D perhaps being TRBD1 or TRBD2 (5 bases each). TRBV23-1 is an open reading frame whose function is uncertain. V was pared by 2 bases and J by 6 bases, with 14 bases between. This CDR3 is built from 14 residues. In nucleotides, the CDR3 is TGCGCCAGCAGTCAACGGGGCCCCGTCCGCGAGCAGTACTTC. Amino acid sequence: CASSQRGPVREQYF.

The J gene is TRBJ1-1, the V gene TRBV7-9; no clear D. The CDR3 is 13 amino acids. Trimming pared 4 bases from V and 3 bases from J, leaving 9 bases between. From germline, CDR1 is SEHNR and CDR2 FQNEAQ (reference sequence). CDR3 bases: TGTGCCAGCAGCTACGCGGGGTACACTGAAGCTTTCTTT. Translation gives CASSYAGYTEAFF.

V and J are TRBV28 and TRBJ1-1; a weak D match, TRBD1 (6 bases). Germline CDR1 MDHEN, CDR2 SYDVKM. The CDR3 length is 15 residues. The V end was cut by 5 bases, the J end by 0 bases, with 13 bases between. CDR3 nucleotides: TGTGCCAGCAGTCCGCAACAGGGACTGAACACTGAAGCTTTCTTT. It specifies CASSPQQGLNTEAFF.

This chain connects TRBV11-2 to TRBJ2-1; D ambiguous. Germline assignment: CDR1 SGHAT and CDR2 FQNNGV. Trimming pared 2 bases from V and 1 base from J, leaving 12 bases between. This CDR3 comprises 16 residues. DNA of the CDR3: TGTGCCAGCAGCTTACGAAGCGACATGTCCTACAATGAGCAGTTCTTC. Its translation is CASSLRSDMSYNEQFF.

The J gene is TRBJ2-7, the V gene TRBV18; D may be TRBD1 (6 bases). This CDR3 spans 17 amino acids. The germline CDR1 and CDR2 sequences are KGHSH and LQKENI. V was trimmed by 5 bases and J by 0 bases, leaving 20 bases between them. The CDR3: CASSSYPTTGYSYEQYF. CDR3 DNA: TGTGCCAGCTCATCATACCCAACAACAGGGTACTCCTACGAGCAGTACTTC.

This clone was seen more than once but under ten times. The chain recombines TRBV2 with TRBJ2-1; the D gene is possibly TRBD1 (6 bases). CDR1 and CDR2 from the germline V gene are SNHLY and FYNNEI. The CDR3 is 14 residues long. V lost 2 bases, J lost 12 bases, and 17 bases lay in between. The CDR3 DNA sequence: TGTGCCAGCAGTGAAACGCCTGTAGGGGGAGTGCAGTTCTTC. Translation: CASSETPVGGVQFF.

A single count supports this clone. The chain employs TRBV13 and TRBJ2-7; possible D gene TRBD2, 6 bases. From germline, CDR1 is PRHDT and CDR2 FYEKMQ (reference sequence). Trimming removed 7 bases from V and 5 bases from J, with 15 bases in between. CDR3 length: 13 amino acids. This CDR3 is CASKELAINEQYF. The CDR3 DNA follows: TGTGCCAGCAAAGAGCTAGCGATCAACGAGCAGTACTTC.

Here the CDR3 reads CASSSGQAGTEAFF. CDR3 sequence (DNA): TGCGCCAGCAGCTCGGGACAGGCGGGGACTGAAGCTTTCTTT. The chain couples TRBV5-1 to TRBJ1-1, with 8 bases lining up with TRBD1. V shed 3 bases and J 5 bases; nucleotides not matched to a gene: 6. Germline V gene sequence: CDR1 SGHRS, CDR2 YFSETQ. CDR3 size: 14 residues.

The CDR3 region has the DNA TGCGCCAGCAGCCAAGAGTTGAGGGGTTCCGGGACAGGGAACTATGGCTACACCTTC. This codes for CASSQELRGSGTGNYGYTF. The chain employs TRBV4-1 and TRBJ1-2; TRBD1 matches at 9 bases. CDR1 is MGHRA and CDR2 is YSYEKL in the germline V gene. The length of the CDR3 is 19 residues. The ends lost 0 bases at V and 2 bases at J; junction bases unmatched: 13.

The chain uses TRBV29-1 and TRBJ2-2; possible D gene TRBD2, 6 bases. Germline V gene sequence: CDR1 SQVTM, CDR2 ANQGSEA. The CDR3 consists of 15 residues. The V end lost 4 bases, the J end lost 7 bases, and 19 bases lay between the germline ends. This CDR3 reads CSVGAGWGMRGELFF. In nucleotides, the CDR3 is TGCAGCGTTGGTGCGGGGTGGGGGATGCGCGGGGAGCTGTTTTTT.

The chain is built from TRBV6-5 and TRBJ1-1; 7 bases are shared with TRBD1. This CDR3 is built from 15 residues. Germline CDR1 MNHEY, CDR2 SVGAGI. Trimming cost V 2 bases and J 8 bases; bases outside gene matches: 11. The CDR3: CASSYRARGGEEAFF. The CDR3 DNA reads TGTGCCAGCAGTTACAGGGCCAGGGGGGGGGAGGAAGCTTTCTTT.